Shown below are 25 T cell receptor beta chains from a single sample sequenced in a study of shared clonotypes between healthy human individuals. Generated by immunoSEQ multiplex PCR, the TCRdb table keeps only in-frame clones and is missing some. Of roughly 490,000 clones detected, around 80% appear once; the ten largest clones hold approximately 12%. The material sequenced was PBMCs. Every receptor here comes from a woman aged 40 to 49 in good health. Some clones in this sample may be carry-over from other donors' samples.

This clone was seen a single time. CDR3 in amino acids: CASSLDRASGANVLTF. The CDR3 DNA reads TGCGCCAGCAGTCTTGACAGGGCCTCTGGGGCCAACGTCCTGACTTTC. The chain recombines TRBV5-1 with TRBJ2-6; the match to TRBD1 covers 7 bases. This CDR3 region has 16 residues. Germline CDR1 reads SGHRS; CDR2 reads YFSETQ. With 5 bases clipped from V and 0 bases from J, the junction kept 5 bases outside the gene matches.

This sequence joins TRBV6-4 and TRBJ1-2, with D unclear. Germline V gene lookup returns CDR1 MRHNA and CDR2 SNTAGT. Trimming left V 4 bases short and J 7 bases short, with 13 bases between. The CDR3 has 13 amino acids. DNA of the CDR3: TGTGCCAGCAGTGCGGGTGAGGGAGCTGGCTACACCTTC. Its translation: CASSAGEGAGYTF.

V usage is TRBV2 and J usage is TRBJ2-7; either TRBD1 or TRBD2 may supply D (5 bases each). The V gene's germline CDR1 is SNHLY and CDR2 FYNNEI. CDR3 length: 15 residues. Trimming took off 7 bases at V and 0 bases at J, with 16 bases between the two ends. CDR3 in DNA: TGTGCCAGCAACCACTGGCCTGGGGGCTCCTACGAGCAGTACTTC. It codes for CASNHWPGGSYEQYF.

The J gene is TRBJ2-5, the V gene TRBV18, with 7 bases fitting TRBD2. The last part of the DNA fits TRBJ2-7 better; the J call may be wrong. The CDR3 consists of 15 residues. The germline V gene encodes CDR1 KGHSH and CDR2 LQKENI. The CDR3: CASSPPGTISYEQYF. Here the CDR3 DNA reads TGTGCCAGCTCACCACCGGGGACTATCTCCTACGAGCAGTACTTC.

This clone was detected only a few times. The chain carries TRBV6-1 and TRBJ1-5, with 9 bases identical to TRBD1. The CDR3 length is 16 residues. Germline assignment: CDR1 MNHNS and CDR2 SASEGT. Trimming took 4 bases from V and 7 from J; bases not matched to a gene: 11. The chain's CDR3 is CASSGATGGGGQPQHF. The CDR3 nucleotides are TGTGCCAGCAGTGGTGCTACAGGGGGCGGAGGGCAGCCCCAGCATTTT.

Concerning this clone itself: This may come from a read error, since a much larger clone is one base off. The chain has TRBV30 and TRBJ2-5; 9 nucleotides agree with TRBD1. From germline, CDR1 is GTSNPN and CDR2 SVGIG (reference sequence). The CDR3 contains 13 residues. V was pared by 6 bases and J by 4 bases, with 6 bases of the junction left unmatched. Written as DNA, the CDR3 is TGTGCCTGTAACAGGGGGCTTGGAGAGACCCAGTACTTC. Protein: CACNRGLGETQYF.

This clone was seen ten or more times. The genes are TRBV12-5 and TRBJ2-3, with 8 positions matching TRBD2. CDR1 and CDR2 from the germline V gene are LGHNT and FRNRAP. The CDR3 covers 14 residues. J gave up 3 bases and V 5 bases, and 4 bases lay outside the gene matches. CDR3 DNA: TGTGCTAGTGGTCCAGGACTAGCAACAGATACGCAGTATTTT. Translation: CASGPGLATDTQYF.

This clone has a single count. The chain recombines TRBV5-6 with TRBJ2-5; 10 positions agree with TRBD1. The CDR3 is made up of 17 amino acids. Germline V gene lookup returns CDR1 SGHDT and CDR2 YYEEEE. V dropped 0 bases and J dropped 5; count of bases not matched to a gene: 10. The CDR3 loop reads CASSLEAGQGGTETQYF. DNA for the CDR3: TGTGCCAGCAGCTTGGAGGCTGGACAGGGGGGAACGGAGACCCAGTACTTC.

This chain uses TRBV2 with TRBJ2-7, with 7 bases matching TRBD2. The CDR3 is 14 residues long. Per germline, CDR1 SNHLY and CDR2 FYNNEI. V lost 8 bases, J lost 1 base, and 8 bases stayed unmatched. CDR3 sequence reads: CASQRGSNSYEQYF. The CDR3 nucleotides read TGTGCCAGCCAGCGCGGGAGCAATTCCTACGAGCAGTACTTC.

This chain links TRBV5-4 with TRBJ2-7, with a tentative D call TRBD2 (5 bases). The CDR3 runs to 15 residues. The V gene's germline CDR1 is SGHNT and CDR2 YYREEE (reference sequence). V lost 4 bases, J lost 0 bases, and 14 bases lay in between. CDR3 sequence: CASSQEPTSSYEQYF. Written as DNA, the CDR3 is TGTGCCAGCAGCCAAGAACCCACTAGCTCCTACGAGCAGTACTTC.

This rearrangement joins TRBV7-9 to TRBJ1-4; TRBD1 might be the D (6 bases). Germline V gene sequence: CDR1 SEHNR, CDR2 FQNEAQ (reference sequence). The CDR3 runs to 15 residues. V was pared by 5 bases and J by 3 bases, with 13 bases between. CDR3 nucleotides: TGTGCCAGCAGCCCTAGGGGGGGCGCTAATGAAAAACTGTTTTTT. This gives the protein CASSPRGGANEKLFF.

The chain couples TRBV6-1 to TRBJ1-1; D call uncertain. V lost 0 bases and J lost 1, with 6 bases in between. The CDR3 length is 14 residues. Germline V gives CDR1 MNHNS, CDR2 SASEGT. The CDR3 sequence is CASSEAGRNTEAFF. The CDR3, as DNA: TGTGCCAGCAGTGAAGCGGGGAGGAACACTGAAGCTTTCTTT.

The chain has TRBV6-4 and TRBJ2-5, with D tentatively TRBD2 (6 bases). V was shortened by 8 bases and J by 2 bases, with 6 bases between the two germline ends. In germline, CDR1 is MRHNA, CDR2 SNTAGT. CDR3 size: 11 residues. The CDR3 protein is CASGTQETQYF. DNA for the CDR3: TGTGCCAGCGGGACTCAAGAGACCCAGTACTTC.

This clone is a singleton in its sample. The chain recombines TRBV7-2 with TRBJ2-5, with TRBD2 matching 8 bases. Looked up from germline, CDR1 is SGHTA and CDR2 is FQGNSA. V trimming: 3 bases; J trimming: 2 bases; junction bases outside the gene matches: 5. This CDR3 region has 15 residues. CDR3 amino acids: CASSLQTSEQETQYF. The CDR3 nucleotides read TGTGCCAGCAGCTTGCAGACTAGCGAGCAAGAGACCCAGTACTTC.

V and J are TRBV7-9 and TRBJ2-5, with D possibly TRBD1 on 6 matching bases. Germline CDR1 reads SEHNR; CDR2 reads FQNEAQ (reference sequence). The CDR3 is 15 amino acids. With 5 bases removed from V and 7 bases from J, the gap between germline ends came to 20 bases. The CDR3 here is CASSPIPLGGGTQYF. In DNA, the CDR3 is TGTGCCAGCAGCCCGATCCCTCTAGGGGGTGGGACCCAGTACTTC.

The chain combines TRBV28 with TRBJ2-5, with TRBD1 matching over 9 bases. With 6 bases clipped from V and 5 bases from J, the junction kept 13 bases outside the gene matches. Germline values: CDR1 MDHEN, CDR2 SYDVKM. This CDR3 has 16 amino acids. CDR3 nucleotides: TGTGCCAGCAGGTTAAATCCCGGGACAGGGAGGGAGACCCAGTACTTC. This codes for CASRLNPGTGRETQYF.

This clone was seen a handful of times. The chain combines TRBV25-1 with TRBJ2-1, with TRBD2 matching over 12 bases. CDR1 and CDR2 (germline): MGHDK, SYGVNS. The ends lost 8 bases at V and 3 bases at J; junction bases unmatched: 14. The CDR3 consists of 18 residues. Here the CDR3 DNA reads TGTGCCAGCCATGAAGGCCCCTGGACTAGCGGGAACTACAATGAGCAGTTCTTC. This encodes CASHEGPWTSGNYNEQFF.

This chain joins TRBV28 and TRBJ2-4; TRBD1 is a possible D gene (5 bases). Germline V CDR1 and CDR2: MDHEN, SYDVKM. This CDR3 has 13 amino acids. V lost 2 bases, J lost 6 bases, and 8 bases lay in between. Here the CDR3 reads CASSLLDRNIQYF. The DNA of the CDR3 is TGTGCCAGCAGTTTACTCGACAGAAACATTCAGTACTTC.

A single count supports this clone. The V call is TRBV27, the J call TRBJ2-7, with 10 nucleotides matching TRBD2. The CDR3 totals 15 residues. Unmatched junction bases numbered 8, after V lost 6 bases and J lost 3 bases. The germline V gene has CDR1 MNHEY and CDR2 SMNVEV (reference sequence). The CDR3 DNA follows: TGTGCCAGCAGCACATTTAGCGGGAGGAGCTACGAGCAGTACTTC. Protein: CASSTFSGRSYEQYF.

The chain links TRBV27 to TRBJ2-7; TRBD2 matches 13 bases. This CDR3 is 15 amino acids long. CDR1 MNHEY and CDR2 SMNVEV come from the germline V gene (reference sequence). V lost 6 bases, J lost 4 bases, and 6 bases stayed unmatched. CDR3 nucleotide sequence: TGTGCCAGCAGCCTAGGGACTAGCGGGATGTACGAGCAGTACTTC. This translates into CASSLGTSGMYEQYF.

This chain connects TRBV11-2 to TRBJ2-5; no clear D. CDR1 is SGHAT, CDR2 FQNNGV, per germline. The CDR3 consists of 13 residues. The V gene lost 1 base and the J gene lost 7 bases, with 10 bases spanning the gap. CDR3 DNA: TGTGCCAGCAGCTTAGGTCACAGTGGGACCCAGTACTTC. Protein product: CASSLGHSGTQYF.

The chain joins TRBV7-3 to TRBJ2-1; D remains ambiguous. Trimming took off 2 bases at V and 1 base at J, with 6 bases between the two ends. The CDR3 runs to 14 residues. CDR1 is SGHTA, CDR2 FQGTGA, per germline. Here the CDR3 reads CASSLGVSYNEQFF. CDR3 DNA: TGTGCCAGCAGCTTAGGAGTTTCCTACAATGAGCAGTTCTTC. Full variable domain (outside the CDR3, taken from reference TRBV7-3 and TRBJ2-1): GAGVSQTPSNKVTEKGKYVELRCDPISGHTALYWYRQSLGQGPEFLIYFQGTGAADDSGLPNDRFFAVRPEGSVSTLKIQRTERGDSAVYLCASSLGVSYNEQFFGPGTRLTVL.

The chain joins TRBV2 to TRBJ2-7; D is undetermined. The CDR3 has 12 residues. From germline, CDR1 is SNHLY and CDR2 FYNNEI. Trimming removed 7 bases at V and 1 base at J, with 8 bases between. The CDR3 is CASIPRSYEQYF. The CDR3, as DNA: TGTGCCAGCATCCCCAGATCCTACGAGCAGTACTTC.

The genes are TRBV14 and TRBJ2-7; D unclear. The V gene lost 5 bases and the J gene lost 2 bases, with 16 bases spanning the gap. Looked up from germline, CDR1 is SGHDN and CDR2 is FVKESK. The CDR3 runs 15 residues. The CDR3 reads CASSTSGGVAYEQYF. The CDR3 nucleotides read TGTGCCAGCAGCACCTCCGGTGGAGTAGCCTACGAGCAGTACTTC.

The V call is TRBV18, the J call TRBJ1-1, with D unclear. Trimming took 3 bases from V and 2 from J, leaving 10 bases between them. Per the germline V gene, CDR1 is KGHSH and CDR2 is LQKENI. The CDR3 contains 14 residues. CDR3 residues: CASSPGRQNTEAFF. The CDR3 nucleotides are TGTGCCAGCTCACCGGGCAGACAAAACACTGAAGCTTTCTTT.